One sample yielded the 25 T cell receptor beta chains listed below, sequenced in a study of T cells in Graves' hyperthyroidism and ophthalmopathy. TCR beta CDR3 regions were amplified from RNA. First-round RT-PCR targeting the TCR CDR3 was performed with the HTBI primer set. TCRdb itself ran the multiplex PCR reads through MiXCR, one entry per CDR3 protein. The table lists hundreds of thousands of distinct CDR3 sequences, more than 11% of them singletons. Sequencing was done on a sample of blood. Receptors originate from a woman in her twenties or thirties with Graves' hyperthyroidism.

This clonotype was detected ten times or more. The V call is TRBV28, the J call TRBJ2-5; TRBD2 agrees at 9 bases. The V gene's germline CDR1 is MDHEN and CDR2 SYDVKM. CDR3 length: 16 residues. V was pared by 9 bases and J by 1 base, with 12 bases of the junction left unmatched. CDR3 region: CASGGQLAGPQETQYF. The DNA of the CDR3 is TGTGCCAGTGGGGGCCAACTAGCGGGTCCCCAAGAGACCCAGTACTTC.

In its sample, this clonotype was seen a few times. The CDR3 nucleotides are TGTGCCACCAGTGATTTTAGGGGGTTGGCTTTCTTT. This translates into CATSDFRGLAFF. The chain has TRBV24-1 and TRBJ1-1, with TRBD1 as a possible D gene (6 bases). V lost 1 base to trimming and J lost 11 bases, with 10 bases between them. Germline lookup yields CDR1 KGHDR and CDR2 SFDVKD. CDR3 size: 12 residues.

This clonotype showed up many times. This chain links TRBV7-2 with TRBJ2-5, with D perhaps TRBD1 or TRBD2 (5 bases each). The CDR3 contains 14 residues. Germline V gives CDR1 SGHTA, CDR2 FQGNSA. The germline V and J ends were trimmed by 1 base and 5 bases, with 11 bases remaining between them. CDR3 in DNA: TGTGCCAGCAGCTTAGGAATCAGGGAGGAGACCCAGTACTTC. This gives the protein CASSLGIREETQYF.

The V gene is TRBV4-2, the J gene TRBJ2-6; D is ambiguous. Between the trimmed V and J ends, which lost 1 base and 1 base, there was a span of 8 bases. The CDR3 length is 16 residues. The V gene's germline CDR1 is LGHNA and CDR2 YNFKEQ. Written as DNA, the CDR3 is TGTGCCAGCAGCCAAGTTTCCAAATCTGGGGCCAACGTCCTGACTTTC. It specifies CASSQVSKSGANVLTF.

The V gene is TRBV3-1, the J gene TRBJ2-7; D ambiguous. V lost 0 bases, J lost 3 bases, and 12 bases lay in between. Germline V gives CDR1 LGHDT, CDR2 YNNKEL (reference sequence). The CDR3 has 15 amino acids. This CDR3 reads CASSQDRRSLYEQYF. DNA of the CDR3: TGTGCCAGCAGCCAAGACAGGAGATCTCTCTACGAGCAGTACTTC.

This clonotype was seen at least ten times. CDR3 sequence (DNA): TGCAGTGCTAGCTCCGGGACAGGGGGAAATGAGCAGTTCTTC. Encoded protein: CSASSGTGGNEQFF. This chain uses TRBV20-1 with TRBJ2-1; TRBD1 matches 11 bases. The CDR3 has 14 amino acids. Germline loops: CDR1 DFQATT, CDR2 SNEGSKA (reference sequence). V was clipped by 3 bases and J by 7 bases; unmatched bases: 5.

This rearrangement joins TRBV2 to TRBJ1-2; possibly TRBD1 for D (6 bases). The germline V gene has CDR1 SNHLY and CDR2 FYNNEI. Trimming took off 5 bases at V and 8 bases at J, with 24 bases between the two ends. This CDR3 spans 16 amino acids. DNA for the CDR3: TGTGCCAGCAGTCCGGGGGCAGTTGGGCAGCCGGGGGGCTACACCTTC. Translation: CASSPGAVGQPGGYTF.

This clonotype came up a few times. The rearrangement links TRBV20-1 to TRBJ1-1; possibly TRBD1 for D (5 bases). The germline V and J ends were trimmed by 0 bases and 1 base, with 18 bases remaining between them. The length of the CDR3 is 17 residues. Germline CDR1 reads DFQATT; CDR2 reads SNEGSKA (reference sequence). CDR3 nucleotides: TGCAGTGCTAGAGAGGTCGGGAGGGGAGGAAGGAACACTGAAGCTTTCTTT. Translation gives CSAREVGRGGRNTEAFF.

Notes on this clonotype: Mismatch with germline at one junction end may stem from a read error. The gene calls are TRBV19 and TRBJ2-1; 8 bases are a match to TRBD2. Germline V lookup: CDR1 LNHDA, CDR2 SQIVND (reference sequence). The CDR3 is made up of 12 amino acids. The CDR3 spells CVVRGVNDEQFF. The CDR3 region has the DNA TGCGTGGTGCGGGGGGTCAACGATGAGCAGTTCTTC.

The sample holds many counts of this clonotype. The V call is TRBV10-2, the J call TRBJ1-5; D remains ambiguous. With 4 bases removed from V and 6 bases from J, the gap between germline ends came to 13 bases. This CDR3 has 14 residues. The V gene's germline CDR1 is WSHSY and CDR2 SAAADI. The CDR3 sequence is CASSVELAGQPQHF. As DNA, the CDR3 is TGCGCCAGCAGTGTTGAACTGGCGGGTCAGCCCCAGCATTTT.

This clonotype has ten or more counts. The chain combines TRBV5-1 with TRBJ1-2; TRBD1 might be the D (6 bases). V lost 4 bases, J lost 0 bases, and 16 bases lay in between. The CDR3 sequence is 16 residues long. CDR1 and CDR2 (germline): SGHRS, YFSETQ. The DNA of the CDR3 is TGCGCCAGCAGCCCGCTTGGAGGGGGAGCTAACTATGGCTACACCTTC. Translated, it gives CASSPLGGGANYGYTF.

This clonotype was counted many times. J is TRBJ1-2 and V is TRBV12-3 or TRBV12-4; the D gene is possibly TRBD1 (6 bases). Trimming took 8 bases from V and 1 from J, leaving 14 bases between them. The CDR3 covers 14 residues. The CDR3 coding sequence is TGTGCCAGCCGGGACAAACCTTTTAACTATGGCTACACCTTC. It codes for CASRDKPFNYGYTF.

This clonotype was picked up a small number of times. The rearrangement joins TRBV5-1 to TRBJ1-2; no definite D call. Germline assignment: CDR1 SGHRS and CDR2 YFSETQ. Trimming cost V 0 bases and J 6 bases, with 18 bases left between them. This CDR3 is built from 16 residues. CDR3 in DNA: TGCGCCAGCAGCTTGGACGGACTGGGGAGTGGGAATGGCTACACCTTC. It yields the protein CASSLDGLGSGNGYTF.

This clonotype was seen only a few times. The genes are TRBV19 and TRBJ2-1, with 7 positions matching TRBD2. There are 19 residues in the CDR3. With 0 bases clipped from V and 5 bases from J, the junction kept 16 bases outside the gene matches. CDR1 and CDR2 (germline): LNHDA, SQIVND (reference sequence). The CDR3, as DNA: TGTGCCAGTAGTATAGACCACCGAGTGCGGGGCGGGAGAGACAATGAGCAGTTCTTC. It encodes CASSIDHRVRGGRDNEQFF.

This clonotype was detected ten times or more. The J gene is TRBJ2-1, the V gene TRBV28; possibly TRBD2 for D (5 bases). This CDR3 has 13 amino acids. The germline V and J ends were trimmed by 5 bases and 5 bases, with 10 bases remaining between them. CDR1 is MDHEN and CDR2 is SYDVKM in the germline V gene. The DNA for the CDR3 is TGTGCCAGCAGTCCCTTGCGGGACAATGAGCAGTTCTTC. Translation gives CASSPLRDNEQFF.

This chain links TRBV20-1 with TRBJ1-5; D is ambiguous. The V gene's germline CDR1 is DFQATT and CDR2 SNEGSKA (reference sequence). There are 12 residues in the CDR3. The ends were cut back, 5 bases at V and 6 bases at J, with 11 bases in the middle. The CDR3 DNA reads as TGCAGTGCTGGAGGTATAGTTCAGCCCCAGCATTTT. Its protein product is CSAGGIVQPQHF.

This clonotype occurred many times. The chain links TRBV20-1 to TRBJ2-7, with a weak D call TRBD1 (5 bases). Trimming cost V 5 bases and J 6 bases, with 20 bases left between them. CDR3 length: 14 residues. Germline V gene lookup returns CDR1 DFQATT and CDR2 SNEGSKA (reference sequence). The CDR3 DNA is TGCAGTGCTCAGATACCAGGGTCGGGCAGCGAGCAGTACTTC. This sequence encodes CSAQIPGSGSEQYF.

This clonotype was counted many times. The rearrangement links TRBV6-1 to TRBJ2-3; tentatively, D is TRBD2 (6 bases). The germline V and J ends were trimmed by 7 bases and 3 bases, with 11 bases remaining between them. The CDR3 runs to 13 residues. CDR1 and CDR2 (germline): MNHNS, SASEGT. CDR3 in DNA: TGTGCCAGCACGGAGCGGGTAACAGATACGCAGTATTTT. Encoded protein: CASTERVTDTQYF.

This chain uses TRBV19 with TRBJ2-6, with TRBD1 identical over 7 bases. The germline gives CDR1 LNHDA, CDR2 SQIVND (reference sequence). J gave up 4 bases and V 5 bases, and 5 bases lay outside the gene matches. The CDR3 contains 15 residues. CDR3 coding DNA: TGTGCCAGTAGTGCGACAGGGTACGGGGCCAACGTCCTGACTTTC. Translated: CASSATGYGANVLTF.

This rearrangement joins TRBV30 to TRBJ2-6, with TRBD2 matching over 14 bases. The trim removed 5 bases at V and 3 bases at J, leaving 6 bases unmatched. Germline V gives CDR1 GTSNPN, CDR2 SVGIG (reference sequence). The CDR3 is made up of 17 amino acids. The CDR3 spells CAWGGLAGVSGANVLTF. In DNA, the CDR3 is TGTGCCTGGGGGGGACTAGCGGGAGTCAGTGGGGCCAACGTCCTGACTTTC.

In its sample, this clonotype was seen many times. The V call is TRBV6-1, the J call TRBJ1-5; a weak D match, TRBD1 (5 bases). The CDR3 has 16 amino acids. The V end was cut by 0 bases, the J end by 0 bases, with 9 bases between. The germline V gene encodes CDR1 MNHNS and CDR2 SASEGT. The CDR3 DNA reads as TGTGCCAGCAGTGAAGCGGTGGGACCTAGCAATCAGCCCCAGCATTTT. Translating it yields CASSEAVGPSNQPQHF.

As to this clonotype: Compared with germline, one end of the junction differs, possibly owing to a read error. CDR3 amino acids: CASSTGTSGKGLGETHYF. The CDR3, as DNA: TGTGCCAGCAGCACAGGGACTAGCGGGAAAGGGCTGGGAGAGACCCATTACTTC. V and J are TRBV11-2 and TRBJ2-5, with 13 bases matching TRBD2. CDR1 and CDR2 (germline): SGHAT, FQNNGV. The CDR3 has 18 amino acids.

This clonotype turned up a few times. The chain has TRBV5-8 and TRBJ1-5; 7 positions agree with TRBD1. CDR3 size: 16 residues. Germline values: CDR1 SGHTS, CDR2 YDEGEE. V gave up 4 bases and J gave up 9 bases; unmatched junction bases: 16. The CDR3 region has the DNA TGTGCCAGCAGCCCCCTCACAGGGGCTAGCGATCGGCCCCAGCATTTT. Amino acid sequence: CASSPLTGASDRPQHF.

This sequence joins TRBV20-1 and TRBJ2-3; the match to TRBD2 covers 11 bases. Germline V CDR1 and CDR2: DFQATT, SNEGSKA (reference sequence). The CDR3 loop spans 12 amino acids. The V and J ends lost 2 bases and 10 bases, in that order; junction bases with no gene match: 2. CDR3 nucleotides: TGCAGTGCTAGAACTAGCGGGAGCTCGCAGTATTTT. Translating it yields CSARTSGSSQYF.

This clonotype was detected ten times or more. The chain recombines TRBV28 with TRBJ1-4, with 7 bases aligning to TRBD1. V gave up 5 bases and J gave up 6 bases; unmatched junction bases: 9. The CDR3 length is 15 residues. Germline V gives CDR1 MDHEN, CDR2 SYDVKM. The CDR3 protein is CASSPRQGGYEKLFF. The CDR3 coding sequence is TGTGCCAGCAGTCCACGACAGGGAGGATATGAAAAACTGTTTTTT.